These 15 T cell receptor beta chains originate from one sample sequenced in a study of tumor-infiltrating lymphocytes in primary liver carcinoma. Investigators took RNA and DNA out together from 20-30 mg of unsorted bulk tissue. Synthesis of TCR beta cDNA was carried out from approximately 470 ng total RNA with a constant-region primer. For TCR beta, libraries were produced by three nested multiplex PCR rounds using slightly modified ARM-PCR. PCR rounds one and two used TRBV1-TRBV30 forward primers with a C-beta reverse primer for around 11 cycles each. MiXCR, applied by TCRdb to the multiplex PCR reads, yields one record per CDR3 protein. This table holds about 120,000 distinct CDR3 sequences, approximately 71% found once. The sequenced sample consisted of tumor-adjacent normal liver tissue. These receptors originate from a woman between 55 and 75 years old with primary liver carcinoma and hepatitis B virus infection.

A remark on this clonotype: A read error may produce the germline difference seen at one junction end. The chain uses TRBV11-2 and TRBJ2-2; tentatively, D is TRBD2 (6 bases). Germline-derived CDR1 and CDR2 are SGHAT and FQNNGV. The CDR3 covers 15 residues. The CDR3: CASTLWGDSSGELFF. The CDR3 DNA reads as TGTGCCAGCACCTTATGGGGGGATTCGTCCGGGGAGCTGTTTTTT.

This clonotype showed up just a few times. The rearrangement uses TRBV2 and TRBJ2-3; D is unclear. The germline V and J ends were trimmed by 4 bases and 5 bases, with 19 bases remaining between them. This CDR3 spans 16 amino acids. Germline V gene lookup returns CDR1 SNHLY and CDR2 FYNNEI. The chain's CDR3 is CASSGGTARVLDTQYF. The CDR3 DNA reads TGTGCCAGCAGTGGGGGTACGGCGAGAGTGTTAGATACGCAGTATTTT.

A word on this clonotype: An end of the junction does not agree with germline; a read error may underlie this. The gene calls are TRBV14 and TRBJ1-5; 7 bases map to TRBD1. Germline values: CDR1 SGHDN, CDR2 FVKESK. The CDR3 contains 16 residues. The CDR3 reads CASGQVKGASNQPQRF. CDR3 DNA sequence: TGTGCCAGCGGCCAAGTCAAGGGGGCTAGCAATCAGCCCCAGCGTTTT. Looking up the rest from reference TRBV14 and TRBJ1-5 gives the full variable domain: EAGVTQFPSHSVIEKGQTVTLRCDPISGHDNLYWYRRVMGKEIKFLLHFVKESKQDESGMPNNRFLAERTGGTYSTLKVQPAELEDSGVYFCASGQVKGASNQPQRFGDGTRLSIL.

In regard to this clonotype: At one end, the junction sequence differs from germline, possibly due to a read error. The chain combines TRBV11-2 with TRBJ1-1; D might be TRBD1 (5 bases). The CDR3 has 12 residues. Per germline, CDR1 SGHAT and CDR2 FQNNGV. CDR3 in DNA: TGTACCAGCAGCTCTGGCGGGACTGAAGCTTACTTT. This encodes CTSSSGGTEAYF.

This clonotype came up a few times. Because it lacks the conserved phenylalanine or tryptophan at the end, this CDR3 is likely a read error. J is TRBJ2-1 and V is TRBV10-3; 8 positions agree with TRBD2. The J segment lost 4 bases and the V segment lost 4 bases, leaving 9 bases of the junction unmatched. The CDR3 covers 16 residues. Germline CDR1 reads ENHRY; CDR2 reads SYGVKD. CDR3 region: CAISVSSGSVYNEQFS. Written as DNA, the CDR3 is TGTGCCATCAGTGTTTCGAGCGGGAGTGTATACAATGAGCAGTTCTCC.

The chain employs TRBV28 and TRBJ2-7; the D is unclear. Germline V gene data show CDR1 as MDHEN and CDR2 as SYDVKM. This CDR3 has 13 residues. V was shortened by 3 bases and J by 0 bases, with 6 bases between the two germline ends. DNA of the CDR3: TGTGCCAGCAGTTTGGTGTCCTCCTACGAGCAGTACTTC. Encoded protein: CASSLVSSYEQYF.

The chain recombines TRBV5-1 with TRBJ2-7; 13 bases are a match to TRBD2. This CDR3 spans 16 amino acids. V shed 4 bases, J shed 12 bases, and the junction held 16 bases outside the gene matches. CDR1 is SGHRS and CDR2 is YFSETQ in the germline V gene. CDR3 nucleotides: TGCGCCAGCAGCCTGGGACTAGCGGGACTCTCCTACGAACGGTACTTC. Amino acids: CASSLGLAGLSYERYF.

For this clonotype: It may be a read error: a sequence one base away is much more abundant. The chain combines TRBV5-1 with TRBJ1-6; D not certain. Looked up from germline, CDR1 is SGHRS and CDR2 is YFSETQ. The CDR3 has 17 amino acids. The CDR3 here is CASSRSLIGGPNSPFHF. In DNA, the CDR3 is TGCGCCAGCAGCCGGAGCTTAATCGGCGGGCCGAATTCACCCTTCCACTTT.

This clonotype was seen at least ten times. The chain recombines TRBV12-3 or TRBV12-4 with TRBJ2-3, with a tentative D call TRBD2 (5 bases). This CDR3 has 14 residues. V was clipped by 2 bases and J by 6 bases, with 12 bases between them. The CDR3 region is CASSLTGSRDTQYF. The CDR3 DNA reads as TGTGCCAGCAGTTTAACGGGGAGTCGCGATACGCAGTATTTT.

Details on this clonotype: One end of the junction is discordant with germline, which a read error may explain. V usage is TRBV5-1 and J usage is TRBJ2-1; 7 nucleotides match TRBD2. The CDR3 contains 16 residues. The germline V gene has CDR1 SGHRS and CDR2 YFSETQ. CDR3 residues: CAISLYWGGRENEQFF. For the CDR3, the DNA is TGCGCCATCAGCCTCTATTGGGGGGGTAGAGAGAATGAGCAGTTCTTC.

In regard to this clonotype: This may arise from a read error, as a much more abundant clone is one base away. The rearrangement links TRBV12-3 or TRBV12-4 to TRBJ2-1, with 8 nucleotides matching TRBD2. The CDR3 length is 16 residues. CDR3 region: CAGSYRSSGGPDEQFF. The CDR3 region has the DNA TGTGCCGGCAGCTATAGGTCCAGCGGGGGCCCAGATGAGCAGTTCTTC.

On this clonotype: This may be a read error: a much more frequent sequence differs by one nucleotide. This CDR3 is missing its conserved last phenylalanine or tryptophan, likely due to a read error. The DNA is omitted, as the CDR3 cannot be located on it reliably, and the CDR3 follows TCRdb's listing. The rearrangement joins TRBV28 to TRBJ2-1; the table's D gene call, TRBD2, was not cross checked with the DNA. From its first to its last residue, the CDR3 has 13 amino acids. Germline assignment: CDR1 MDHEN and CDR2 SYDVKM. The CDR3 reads CASSFSSGTSLFL.

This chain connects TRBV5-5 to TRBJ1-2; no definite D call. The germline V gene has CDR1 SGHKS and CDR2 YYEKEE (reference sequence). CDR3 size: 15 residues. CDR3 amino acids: CLSSLWAVDDYGYTF. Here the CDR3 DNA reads TGTCTCAGCAGCTTGTGGGCCGTCGACGACTATGGCTACACCTTC.

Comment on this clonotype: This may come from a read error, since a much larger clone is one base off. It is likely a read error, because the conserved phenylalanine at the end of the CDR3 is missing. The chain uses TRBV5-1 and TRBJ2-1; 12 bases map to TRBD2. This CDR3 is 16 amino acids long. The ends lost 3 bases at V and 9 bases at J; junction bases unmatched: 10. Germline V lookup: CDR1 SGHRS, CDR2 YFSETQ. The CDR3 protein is CASSWVTSGSGGEQFL. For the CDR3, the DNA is TGCGCCAGCAGCTGGGTGACTAGCGGGAGTGGCGGTGAGCAGTTCCTC.

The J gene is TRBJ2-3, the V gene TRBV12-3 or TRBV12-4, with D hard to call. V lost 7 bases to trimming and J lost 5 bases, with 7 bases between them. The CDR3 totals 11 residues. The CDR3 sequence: CASNSVDTQYF. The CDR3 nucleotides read TGTGCCAGCAATTCGGTAGATACGCAGTATTTT.